This TCR beta chain came from a study of beta chain features in type 1 diabetes. Study as a whole: Healthy donors and patients showed comparable age, gender and cell yields.

Sorting that relied on CD45RO/CCR7/CD25/CD127/CD95/CD27 yielded CD4+ naive, central memory, regulatory and stem cell-like memory cells. General study points: Shortening that was moderate but significant affected the TCRB CDR3s of Type 1 diabetes patients in all four CD4+ subsets.

Trimming cost V 3 bases and J 3 bases, with 9 bases left between them. The CDR3 consists of 13 residues. Germline CDR1 KGHSH, CDR2 LQKENI. This clone was seen a handful of times. Antigen: not known. The study reverse transcribed the entire isolated RNA, so it sequenced expressed TCRB transcripts. An average approximately 4 million reads came from naive, central memory and regulatory T cell samples. Profiling relied on immunoSEQ multiplex PCR, and the TCRdb table lists in-frame clones only, not all of them. The data show roughly 700,000 clones, with roughly 13% seen just once and approximately 0.022% held by the top ten.

This clonotype was obtained from a young man with type 1 diabetes. Source material: naive CD4+ T cells from blood. This chain uses TRBV18 with TRBJ2-7; D call uncertain. As DNA, the CDR3 is TGTGCCAGCTCACCGGGCCCGGACTACGAGCAGTACTTC. Protein sequence: CASSPGPDYEQYF.